The rows below give T cell receptor beta chains drawn from one sample of a study of identical twins' blood T cells. TCRdb ran MiXCR on the 5' RACE reads and lists one entry per CDR3 protein. The sample has roughly 380,000 distinct CDR3 sequences; roughly 30% are singletons. Material: PBMCs. The receptors come from a woman between 18 and 50 years old in good health. CDR3s include the opening cysteine and the closing phenylalanine or tryptophan. The D gene is left open where the match is weak. Size values are once, few and many counts, or a class for expanded clones, and some rows have none.

D gene: TRBD2
V gene: TRBV5-4
clone size: NA
CDR3 length: 14
J gene: TRBJ2-7
CDR3 DNA: TGTGCCAGCAGCTCTCTAGCGGGTAACTACGAGCAGTACTTC
CDR3 protein: CASSSLAGNYEQYF

D gene: NA
V gene: TRBV11-2
clone size: few
CDR3 length: 14
J gene: TRBJ1-1
CDR3 DNA: TGTGCCAGCACGGATGTGTCATCGGACACTGAAGCTTTCTTT
CDR3 protein: CASTDVSSDTEAFF

D gene: NA
V gene: TRBV15
clone size: NA
CDR3 length: 13
J gene: TRBJ1-5
CDR3 DNA: TGTGCCACCAGCTCCAGCCCCAATCAGCCCCAGCATTTT
CDR3 protein: CATSSSPNQPQHF

D gene: NA
V gene: TRBV5-1
clone size: few
CDR3 length: 14
J gene: TRBJ2-2
CDR3 DNA: TGCGCCAGCAGCTTATTTGCGAAGGCCGGGGAGCTGTTTTTT
CDR3 protein: CASSLFAKAGELFF

D gene: NA
V gene: TRBV11-2
clone size: once
CDR3 length: 13
J gene: TRBJ2-3
CDR3 DNA: TGTGCCAGCAGCTTAGGGACTTTGACGGGTTACTATTTT
CDR3 protein: CASSLGTLTGYYF

D gene: NA
V gene: TRBV5-1
clone size: NA
CDR3 length: 13
J gene: TRBJ2-2
CDR3 DNA: TGCGCCAGCAGCTCGGACAATTACGTGGAGCTGTTTTTT
CDR3 protein: CASSSDNYVELFF

D gene: NA
V gene: TRBV18
clone size: NA
CDR3 length: 13
J gene: TRBJ1-1
CDR3 DNA: TGTGCCAGCTCACCAGGGGTGACCACTGAAGCTTTCTTT
CDR3 protein: CASSPGVTTEAFF

D gene: NA
V gene: TRBV19
clone size: NA
CDR3 length: 14
J gene: TRBJ1-1
CDR3 DNA: TGTGCCAGTAGTATCGCTGGTGGACACACTGAAGCTTTCTTT
CDR3 protein: CASSIAGGHTEAFF

D gene: NA
V gene: TRBV7-9
clone size: NA
CDR3 length: 14
J gene: TRBJ2-2
CDR3 DNA: TGTGCCAGCAGCTTAGAGATTTGGACCGGGGAGCTGTTTTTT
CDR3 protein: CASSLEIWTGELFF

D gene: TRBD2
V gene: TRBV7-9
clone size: NA
CDR3 length: 15
J gene: TRBJ2-1
CDR3 DNA: TGTGCCAGCAGCTTAGCGGCGCGGGAGGTTAATGAGCAGTTCTTC
CDR3 protein: CASSLAAREVNEQFF

D gene: TRBD1
V gene: TRBV29-1
clone size: few
CDR3 length: 12
J gene: TRBJ1-2
CDR3 DNA: TGCAGCGCCAGGACAGGTGTGGATGGCTACACCTTC
CDR3 protein: CSARTGVDGYTF

D gene: NA
V gene: TRBV29-1
clone size: NA
CDR3 length: 12
J gene: TRBJ2-5
CDR3 DNA: TGCAGCGTTGCTGGGACCTGGGAGACCCAGTACTTC
CDR3 protein: CSVAGTWETQYF

D gene: NA
V gene: TRBV7-2
clone size: NA
CDR3 length: 13
J gene: TRBJ1-2
CDR3 DNA: TGTGCCAGCAGCTTGCCCCGTGGATATGGCTACACCTTC
CDR3 protein: CASSLPRGYGYTF

D gene: NA
V gene: TRBV6-5
clone size: NA
CDR3 length: 15
J gene: TRBJ1-5
CDR3 DNA: TGTGCCAGCAGACGATCACAGGGAGGCAATCAGCCCCAGCATTTT
CDR3 protein: CASRRSQGGNQPQHF

D gene: NA
V gene: TRBV7-3
clone size: few
CDR3 length: 17
J gene: TRBJ2-1
CDR3 DNA: TGTGCCAGCAGCTTAAGTGGGGCTAGCTACTCCTACAATGAGCAGTTCTTC
CDR3 protein: CASSLSGASYSYNEQFF

D gene: TRBD1
V gene: TRBV2
clone size: NA
CDR3 length: 14
J gene: TRBJ2-7
CDR3 DNA: TGTGCCAGCAACAGGGGCCCTAGTTCCTACGAGCAGTACTTC
CDR3 protein: CASNRGPSSYEQYF

D gene: TRBD2
V gene: TRBV29-1
clone size: NA
CDR3 length: 12
J gene: TRBJ2-3
CDR3 DNA: TGCAGCGTTGTTAGCGGGGGTGATACGCAGTATTTT
CDR3 protein: CSVVSGGDTQYF

D gene: NA
V gene: TRBV11-1
clone size: NA
CDR3 length: 12
J gene: TRBJ2-5
CDR3 DNA: TGTGCCAGCAGCTTAGGCGGGCAGGCCCAGTACTTC
CDR3 protein: CASSLGGQAQYF

D gene: NA
V gene: TRBV29-1
clone size: NA
CDR3 length: 13
J gene: TRBJ2-5
CDR3 DNA: TGCAGCGTTACCCCGGGACCTCAAGAGACCCAGTACTTC
CDR3 protein: CSVTPGPQETQYF

D gene: TRBD2
V gene: TRBV20-1
clone size: NA
CDR3 length: 16
J gene: TRBJ2-1
CDR3 DNA: TGCAGTGCCAGGACTAGCGGGGGGGCATCCTACAATGAGCAGTTCTTC
CDR3 protein: CSARTSGGASYNEQFF